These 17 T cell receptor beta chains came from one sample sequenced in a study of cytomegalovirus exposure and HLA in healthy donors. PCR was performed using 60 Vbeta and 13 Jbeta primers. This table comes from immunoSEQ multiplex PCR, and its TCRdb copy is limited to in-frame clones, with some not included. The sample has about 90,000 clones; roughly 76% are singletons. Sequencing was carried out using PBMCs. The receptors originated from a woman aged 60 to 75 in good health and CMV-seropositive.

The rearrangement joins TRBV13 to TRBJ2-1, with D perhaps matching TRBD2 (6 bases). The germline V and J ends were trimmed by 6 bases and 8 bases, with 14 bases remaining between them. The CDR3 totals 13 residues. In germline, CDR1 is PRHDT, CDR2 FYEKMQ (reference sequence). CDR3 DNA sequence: TGTGCCAGCAGGCATGGAGGGTCCGATGAGCAGTTCTTC. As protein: CASRHGGSDEQFF.

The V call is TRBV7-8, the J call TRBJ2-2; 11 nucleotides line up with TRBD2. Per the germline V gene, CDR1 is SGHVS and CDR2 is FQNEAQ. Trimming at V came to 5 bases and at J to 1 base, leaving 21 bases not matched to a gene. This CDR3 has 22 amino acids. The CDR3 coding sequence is TGTGCCAGCAGCCCCCTGTCCACACTTCAGGCTAGCGGGAGGCGGAACACCGGGGAGCTGTTTTTT. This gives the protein CASSPLSTLQASGRRNTGELFF.

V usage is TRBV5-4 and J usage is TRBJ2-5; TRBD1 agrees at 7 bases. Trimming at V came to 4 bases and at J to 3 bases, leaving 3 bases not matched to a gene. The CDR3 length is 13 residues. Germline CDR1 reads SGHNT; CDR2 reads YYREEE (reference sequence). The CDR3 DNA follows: TGTGCCAGCAGCAAAGGACAGGAAGAGACCCAGTACTTC. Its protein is CASSKGQEETQYF.

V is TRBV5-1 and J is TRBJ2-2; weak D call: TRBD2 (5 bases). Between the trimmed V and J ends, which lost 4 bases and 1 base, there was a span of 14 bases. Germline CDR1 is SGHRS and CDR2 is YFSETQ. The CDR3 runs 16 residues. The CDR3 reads CASSPNRGLNTGELFF. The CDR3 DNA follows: TGCGCCAGCAGCCCAAATCGAGGGTTGAACACCGGGGAGCTGTTTTTT. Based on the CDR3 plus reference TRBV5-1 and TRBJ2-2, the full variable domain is KAGVTQTPRYLIKTRGQQVTLSCSPISGHRSVSWYQQTPGQGLQFLFEYFSETQRNKGNFPGRFSGRQFSNSRSEMNVSTLELGDSALYLCASSPNRGLNTGELFFGEGSRLTVL.

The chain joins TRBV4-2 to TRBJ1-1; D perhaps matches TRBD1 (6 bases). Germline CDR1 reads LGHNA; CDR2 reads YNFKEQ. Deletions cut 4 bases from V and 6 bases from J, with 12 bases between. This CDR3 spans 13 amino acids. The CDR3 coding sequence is TGTGCCAGCAGCCCCACCGACAGGCCTGAAGCTTTCTTT. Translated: CASSPTDRPEAFF.

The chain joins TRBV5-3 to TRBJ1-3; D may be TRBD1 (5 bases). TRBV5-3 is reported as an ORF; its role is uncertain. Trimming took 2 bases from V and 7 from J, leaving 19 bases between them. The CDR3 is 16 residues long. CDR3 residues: CARSFDRYLSRNTIYF. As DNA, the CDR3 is TGTGCCAGAAGCTTCGACAGATACCTTTCTAGGAACACCATATATTTT.

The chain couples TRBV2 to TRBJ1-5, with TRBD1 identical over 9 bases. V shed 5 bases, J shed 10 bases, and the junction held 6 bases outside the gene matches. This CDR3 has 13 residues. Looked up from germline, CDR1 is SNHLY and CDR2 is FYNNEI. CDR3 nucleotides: TGTGCCAGCAGTCCTACAGGGGGCGCACCCCAGCATTTT. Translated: CASSPTGGAPQHF.

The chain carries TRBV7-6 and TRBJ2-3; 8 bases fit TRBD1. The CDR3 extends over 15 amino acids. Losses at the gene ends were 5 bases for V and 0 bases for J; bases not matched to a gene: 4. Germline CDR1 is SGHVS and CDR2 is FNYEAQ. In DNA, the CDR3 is TGTGCCAGCAGCCCTAACAGGGGGAGCACAGATACGCAGTATTTT. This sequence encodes CASSPNRGSTDTQYF. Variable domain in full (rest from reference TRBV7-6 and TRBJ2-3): GAGVSQSPRYKVTKRGQDVALRCDPISGHVSLYWYRQALGQGPEFLTYFNYEAQQDKSGLPNDRFSAERPEGSISTLTIQRTEQRDSAMYRCASSPNRGSTDTQYFGPGTRLTVL.

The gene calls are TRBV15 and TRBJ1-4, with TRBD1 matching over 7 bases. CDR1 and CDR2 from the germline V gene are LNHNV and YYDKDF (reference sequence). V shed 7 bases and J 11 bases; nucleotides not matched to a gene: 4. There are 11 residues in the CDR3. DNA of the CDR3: TGTGCCACCATAGACAGGGATAAACTGTTTTTT. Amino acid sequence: CATIDRDKLFF.

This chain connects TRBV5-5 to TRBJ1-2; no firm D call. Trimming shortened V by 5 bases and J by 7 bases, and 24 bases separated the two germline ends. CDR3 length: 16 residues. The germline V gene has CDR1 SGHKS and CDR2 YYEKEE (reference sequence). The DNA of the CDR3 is TGTGCCAGCAGAACAACCCCGGCCACGGAGAGCTCTGGCTACACCTTC. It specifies CASRTTPATESSGYTF. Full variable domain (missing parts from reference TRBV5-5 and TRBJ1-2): DAGVTQSPTHLIKTRGQQVTLRCSPISGHKSVSWYQQVLGQGPQFIFQYYEKEERGRGNFPDRFSARQFPNYSSELNVNALLLGDSALYLCASRTTPATESSGYTFGSGTRLTVV.

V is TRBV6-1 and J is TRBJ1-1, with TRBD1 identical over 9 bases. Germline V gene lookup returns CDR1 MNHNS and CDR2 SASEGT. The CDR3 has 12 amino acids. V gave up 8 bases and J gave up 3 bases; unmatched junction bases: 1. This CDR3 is CASGQGYTEAFF. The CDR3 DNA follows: TGTGCCAGCGGACAGGGGTACACTGAAGCTTTCTTT.

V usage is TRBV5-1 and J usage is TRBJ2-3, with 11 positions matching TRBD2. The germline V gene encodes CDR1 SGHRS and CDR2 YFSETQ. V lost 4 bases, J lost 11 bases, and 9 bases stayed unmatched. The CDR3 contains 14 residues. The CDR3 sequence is CASSVAGGPRGQYF. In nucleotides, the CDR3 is TGCGCCAGCAGCGTAGCGGGAGGGCCCCGGGGGCAGTATTTT. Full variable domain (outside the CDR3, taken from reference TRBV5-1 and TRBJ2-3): KAGVTQTPRYLIKTRGQQVTLSCSPISGHRSVSWYQQTPGQGLQFLFEYFSETQRNKGNFPGRFSGRQFSNSRSEMNVSTLELGDSALYLCASSVAGGPRGQYFGPGTRLTVL.

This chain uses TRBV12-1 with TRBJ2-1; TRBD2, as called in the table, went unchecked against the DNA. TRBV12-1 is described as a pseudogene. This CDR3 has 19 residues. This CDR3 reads CASSPEGTSGKSSYNEQFF. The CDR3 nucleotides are TGTGCCAGCAGCCCTGAGGGGACTAGCGGGAAGAGCTCCTACAATGAGCAGTTCTTC.

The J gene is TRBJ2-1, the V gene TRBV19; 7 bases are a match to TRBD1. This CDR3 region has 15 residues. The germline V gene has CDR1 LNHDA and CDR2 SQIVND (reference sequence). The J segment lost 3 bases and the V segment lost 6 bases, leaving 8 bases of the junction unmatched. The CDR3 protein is CASSLQGQSYNEQFF. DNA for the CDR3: TGTGCCAGTAGCCTACAGGGGCAAAGCTACAATGAGCAGTTCTTC.

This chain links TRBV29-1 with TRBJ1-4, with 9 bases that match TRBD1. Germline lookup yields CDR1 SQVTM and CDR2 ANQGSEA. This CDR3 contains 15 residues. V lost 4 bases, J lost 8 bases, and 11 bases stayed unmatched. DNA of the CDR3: TGCAGCGTTGCGTCCCCGGACAGGGGATTAGAAAAACTGTTTTTT. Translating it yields CSVASPDRGLEKLFF. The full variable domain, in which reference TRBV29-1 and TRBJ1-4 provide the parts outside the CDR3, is SAVISQKPSRDICQRGTSLTIQCQVDSQVTMMFWYRQQPGQSLTLIATANQGSEATYESGFVIDKFPISRPNLTFSTLTVSNMSPEDSSIYLCSVASPDRGLEKLFFGSGTQLSVL.

In DNA, the CDR3 is TGTGCCAGCTCACCCCGCCCGGGACAGGGAGATTCACCCCTCCACTTT. As protein: CASSPRPGQGDSPLHF. The rearrangement links TRBV18 to TRBJ1-6; 9 bases are shared with TRBD1. The CDR3 spans 16 residues. The V gene's germline CDR1 is KGHSH and CDR2 LQKENI. V was clipped by 3 bases and J by 8 bases; unmatched bases: 8.

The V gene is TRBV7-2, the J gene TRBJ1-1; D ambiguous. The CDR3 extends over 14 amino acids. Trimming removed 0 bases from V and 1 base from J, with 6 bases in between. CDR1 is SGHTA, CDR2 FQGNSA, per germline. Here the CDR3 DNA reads TGTGCCAGCAGCTTAGCGGCATCGAACACTGAAGCTTTCTTT. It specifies CASSLAASNTEAFF.